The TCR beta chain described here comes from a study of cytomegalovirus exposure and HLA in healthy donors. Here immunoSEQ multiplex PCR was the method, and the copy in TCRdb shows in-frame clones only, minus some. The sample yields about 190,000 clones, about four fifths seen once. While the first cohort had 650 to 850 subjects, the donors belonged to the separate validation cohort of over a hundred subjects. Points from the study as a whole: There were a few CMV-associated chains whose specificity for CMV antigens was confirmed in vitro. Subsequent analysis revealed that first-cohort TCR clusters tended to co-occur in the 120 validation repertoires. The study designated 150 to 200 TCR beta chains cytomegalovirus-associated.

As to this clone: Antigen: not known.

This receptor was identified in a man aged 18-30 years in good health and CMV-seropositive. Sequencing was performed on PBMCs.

The chain's CDR3 is CASSATGTAGLGPQHF. In nucleotides, the CDR3 is TGTGCCAGCAGCGCTACCGGGACAGCAGGATTGGGGCCCCAGCATTTT. This chain uses TRBV9 with TRBJ1-5; 7 nucleotides agree with TRBD1. Germline-derived CDR1 and CDR2 are SGDLS and YYNGEE. The CDR3 length is 16 residues. The J segment lost 9 bases and the V segment lost 3 bases, leaving 15 bases of the junction unmatched.